The rows below give T cell receptor beta chains drawn from one sample of a study of beta chain features in type 1 diabetes. Here immunoSEQ multiplex PCR was the method, and the copy in TCRdb shows in-frame clones only, minus some. The repertoire includes hundreds of thousands of clones, about 14% of them detected once, and nearly 0.04% sits in the top ten. Specimen: naive CD4+ T cells from blood. The receptors originated from a man aged 18 to 35 with type 1 diabetes. CDR3s include the opening cysteine and the closing phenylalanine or tryptophan. D genes are given only for firm matches. Not every row has a clone size; where given, it reads once, few, many or a size class.

abundance	v_gene	len	d_gene	j_gene	CDR3nt	CDR3aa
once	TRBV4-1	16	NA	TRBJ2-3	TGCGCCAGCAGCCAAGCCGGTCTAGCAGTGGGAGATACGCAGTATTTT	CASSQAGLAVGDTQYF
few	TRBV7-2	14	TRBD2	TRBJ2-5	TGTGCCAGCAGCTTAGCTAGCGGGGTGGAGACCCAGTACTTC	CASSLASGVETQYF
NA	TRBV9	13	NA	TRBJ2-1	TGTGCCAGCAGCGTCGGGCCGACCTCTGAGCAGTTCTTC	CASSVGPTSEQFF
few	TRBV9	15	TRBD1	TRBJ2-7	TGTGCCAGCAGCATAGGACAGGGACCTTCCTACGAGCAGTACTTC	CASSIGQGPSYEQYF
NA	TRBV30	15	NA	TRBJ1-2	TGTGCCTGGAGTGTAACGGTGGCCGCCTCGGGTGGCTACACCTTC	CAWSVTVAASGGYTF
NA	TRBV6-6	13	NA	TRBJ2-6	TGTGCCAGCAGGAGTCCCGGGGCCAACGTCCTGACTTTC	CASRSPGANVLTF
few	TRBV9	13	NA	TRBJ2-2	TGTGCCACTCGGGACGGCCACACCGGGGAGCTGTTTTTT	CATRDGHTGELFF
once	TRBV6-4	20	TRBD1	TRBJ1-5	TGTGCCAGCAGGACCCGAAGCAATCCGGGACAGGGGGAAAGGAGTCAGCCCCAGCATTTT	CASRTRSNPGQGERSQPQHF
NA	TRBV10-1	15	TRBD1	TRBJ2-3	TGCGCCAGCAGTTCCGGGACAGGACGCACAGATACGCAGTATTTT	CASSSGTGRTDTQYF
few	TRBV9	16	TRBD2	TRBJ2-5	TGTGCCAGCAGCGCGGGACTAGCGGGAGGGCTAGAGACCCAGTACTTC	CASSAGLAGGLETQYF
NA	TRBV30	11	NA	TRBJ2-7	TGTGCCTGGAGTGCGTTCTACGAGCAGTACTTC	CAWSAFYEQYF
few	TRBV7-9	13	NA	TRBJ1-1	TGTGCCAGCAGTTTACAAGAATGGACAGAAGCTTTCTTT	CASSLQEWTEAFF
NA	TRBV27	15	TRBD2	TRBJ2-7	TGTGCCAGCAGTTTAGAGGCTAGCGGGACCCGCGAGCAGTACTTC	CASSLEASGTREQYF
NA	TRBV18	16	TRBD2	TRBJ2-3	TGTGCCAGCTCACCACTGACTAGCGGGATTGCAGATACGCAGTATTTT	CASSPLTSGIADTQYF
NA	TRBV13	16	TRBD2	TRBJ2-3	TGTGCCAGCAGCTTACTTTTAGCGGGAGGGACAGATACGCAGTATTTT	CASSLLLAGGTDTQYF
NA	TRBV7-2	16	NA	TRBJ2-5	TGTGCCAGCAGCTTAATGTTCAGGGTGCGACAAGAGACCCAGTACTTC	CASSLMFRVRQETQYF
NA	TRBV29-1	15	NA	TRBJ2-7	TGCAGCGTTTTCCCCGGGGTTCGGCAGGGGGGTGAGCAGTACTTC	CSVFPGVRQGGEQYF
few	TRBV19	16	NA	TRBJ2-6	TGTGCCAGTAGTATCCCACACCTCTCTGGGGCCAACGTCCTGACTTTC	CASSIPHLSGANVLTF
NA	TRBV5-6	12	NA	TRBJ2-7	TGTGCCAGCAGCGGGGGACACTACGAGCAGTACTTC	CASSGGHYEQYF
NA	TRBV30	13	NA	TRBJ1-1	TGTGCCTGGAGTGTACGGGGTGCCACTGAAGCTTTCTTT	CAWSVRGATEAFF
few	TRBV20-1	11	NA	TRBJ2-7	TGCAGTGCTACAGTTCATTACGAGCAGTACTTC	CSATVHYEQYF
few	TRBV28	16	TRBD1	TRBJ2-1	TGTGCCAGCAGTTCTACAGGGCAGGGGGCGACCGATGAGCAGTTCTTC	CASSSTGQGATDEQFF